This TCR beta chain was obtained from a study of T cell repertoires in cytomegalovirus infection. For this clonotype: Its antigen remains unknown.

TCRdb called the reads again in MiXCR, with one record for every CDR3 protein. The sample lists a few hundred thousand distinct CDR3 sequences, 40% occurring once. The sequencing here drew on cultured PBMCs, taken from culture after CMV antigen stimulation. The receptor was isolated from a human donor in good health (CMV status not recorded). Some clones in this sample may be carry-over from other donors' samples.

The CDR3 reads CASSPTASGSYNEQFF. The CDR3 nucleotides are TGTGCCAGCAGTCCGACGGCTAGCGGGAGCTACAATGAGCAGTTCTTC. V usage is TRBV7-6 and J usage is TRBJ2-1, with 10 nucleotides matching TRBD2. There are 16 residues in the CDR3. Germline V CDR1 and CDR2: SGHVS, FNYEAQ. V lost 6 bases to trimming and J lost 3 bases; unmatched junction nucleotides: 8.